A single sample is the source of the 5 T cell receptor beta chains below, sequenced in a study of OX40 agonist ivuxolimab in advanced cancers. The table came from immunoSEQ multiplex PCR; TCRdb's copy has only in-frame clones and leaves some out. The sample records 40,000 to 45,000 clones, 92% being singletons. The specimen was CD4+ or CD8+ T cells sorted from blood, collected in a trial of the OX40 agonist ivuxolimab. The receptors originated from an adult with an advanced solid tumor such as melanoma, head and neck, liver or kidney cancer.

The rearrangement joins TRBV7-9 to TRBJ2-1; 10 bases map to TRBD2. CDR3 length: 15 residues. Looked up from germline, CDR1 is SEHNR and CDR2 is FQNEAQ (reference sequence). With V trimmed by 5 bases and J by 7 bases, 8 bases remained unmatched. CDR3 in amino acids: CASSPRSSGRNEQFF. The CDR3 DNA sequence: TGTGCCAGCAGCCCCCGGAGTAGCGGGAGGAATGAGCAGTTCTTC.

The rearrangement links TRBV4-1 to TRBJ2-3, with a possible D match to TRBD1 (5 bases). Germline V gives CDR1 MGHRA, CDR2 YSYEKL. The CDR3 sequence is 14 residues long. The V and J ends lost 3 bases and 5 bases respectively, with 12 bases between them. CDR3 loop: CASSHLREGDTQYF. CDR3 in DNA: TGCGCCAGCAGCCATCTCAGGGAAGGAGATACGCAGTATTTT.

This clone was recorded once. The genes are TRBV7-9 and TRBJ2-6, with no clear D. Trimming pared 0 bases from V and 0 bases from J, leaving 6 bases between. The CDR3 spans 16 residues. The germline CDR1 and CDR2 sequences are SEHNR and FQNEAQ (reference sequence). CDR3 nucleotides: TGTGCCAGCAGCTTAGCGTCGAGCTCTGGGGCCAACGTCCTGACTTTC. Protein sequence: CASSLASSSGANVLTF.

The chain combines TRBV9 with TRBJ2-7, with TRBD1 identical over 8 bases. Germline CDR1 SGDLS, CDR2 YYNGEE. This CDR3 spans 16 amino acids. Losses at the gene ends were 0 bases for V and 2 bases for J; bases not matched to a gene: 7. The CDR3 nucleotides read TGTGCCAGCAGCGTAGGGTTGGGGACAGGTCCCTACGAGCAGTACTTC. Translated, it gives CASSVGLGTGPYEQYF.

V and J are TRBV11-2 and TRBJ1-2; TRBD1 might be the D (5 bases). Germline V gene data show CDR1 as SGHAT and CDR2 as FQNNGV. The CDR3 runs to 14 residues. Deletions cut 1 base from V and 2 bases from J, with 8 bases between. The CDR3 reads CASSLVGTNYGYTF. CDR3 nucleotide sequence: TGTGCCAGCAGCTTAGTCGGGACCAACTATGGCTACACCTTC.